This T cell receptor beta chain is from a study of shared clonotypes between healthy human individuals. The CDR3 loop spans 15 amino acids. V lost 2 bases, J lost 3 bases, and 8 bases lay in between. Germline lookup yields CDR1 LNHNV and CDR2 YYDKDF (reference sequence). Libraries were prepared by immunoSEQ multiplex PCR; TCRdb keeps only in-frame clonotypes and omits some of them. The data hold about a million clones, with about 75% observed a single time. The genes are TRBV15 and TRBJ1-6; D not resolved. The sequence derives from a man aged 18 to 30 in good health. Sequencing used memory CD4+ T cells sorted from blood. Subset reported: CD45RA-negative fraction. The CDR3 bases are TGTGCCACCAGCAGACCTGGACTCTATAATTCACCCCTCCACTTT. Residues: CATSRPGLYNSPLHF.